A single sample is the source of the 30 T cell receptor beta chains below, sequenced in a study of T cell responses to AZD1222 COVID-19 vaccine. The repertoire was sequenced with immunoSEQ multiplex PCR; TCRdb's copy has only in-frame clones and lacks some. Of approximately 120,000 clones in the sample, approximately 88% were seen once. The input for sequencing was peripheral blood, taken on day 0 of MenACWY control vaccination. The receptors were sampled from an adult in good health.

The rearrangement uses TRBV5-1 and TRBJ1-6, with TRBD1 identical over 8 bases. The V gene's germline CDR1 is SGHRS and CDR2 YFSETQ. V gave up 5 bases and J gave up 8 bases; unmatched junction bases: 9. This CDR3 has 15 amino acids. The CDR3, as DNA: TGCGCCAGCAGACCATCGGGACAGGTTCATTCACCCCTCCACTTT. This sequence encodes CASRPSGQVHSPLHF.

The CDR3 coding sequence is TGCGCCAGCAGCACCGGACAGGGTCGGAACACTGAAGCTTTCTTT. This gives the protein CASSTGQGRNTEAFF. The genes are TRBV5-1 and TRBJ1-1; 8 bases match TRBD1. This CDR3 is 15 amino acids long. Germline CDR1 reads SGHRS; CDR2 reads YFSETQ. V trimming: 4 bases; J trimming: 1 base; junction bases outside the gene matches: 6.

This clone was seen just once. The chain employs TRBV28 and TRBJ2-5, with D perhaps TRBD2 (6 bases). The CDR3 length is 14 residues. Per germline, CDR1 MDHEN and CDR2 SYDVKM. Trimming took off 7 bases at V and 5 bases at J, with 17 bases between the two ends. This CDR3 reads CASTPGTGAETQYF. CDR3 sequence (DNA): TGTGCCAGCACCCCCGGGACTGGGGCGGAGACCCAGTACTTC.

This chain connects TRBV28 to TRBJ2-7, with D possibly matching TRBD2 (5 bases). Between the trimmed V and J ends, which lost 10 bases and 0 bases, there was a span of 16 bases. The CDR3 length is 14 residues. Germline values: CDR1 MDHEN, CDR2 SYDVKM. The CDR3 sequence: CATKAAGSSYEQYF. The CDR3 bases are TGTGCCACCAAAGCGGCTGGAAGCTCCTACGAGCAGTACTTC.

This chain connects TRBV6-5 to TRBJ1-1; tentatively, D is TRBD1 (5 bases). This CDR3 is 16 amino acids long. CDR1 is MNHEY and CDR2 is SVGAGI in the germline V gene. Trimming shortened V by 0 bases and J by 3 bases, and 14 bases separated the two germline ends. CDR3 region: CASSYSRDLSYTEAFF. In DNA, the CDR3 is TGTGCCAGCAGTTACTCCAGGGATTTATCGTACACTGAAGCTTTCTTT.

The chain combines TRBV27 with TRBJ2-1, with D perhaps TRBD2 (6 bases). Germline V gene sequence: CDR1 MNHEY, CDR2 SMNVEV (reference sequence). There are 14 residues in the CDR3. V shed 6 bases and J shed 4 bases, with 13 bases lying between them. The CDR3 region is CASSGGAYYNEQFF. CDR3 nucleotide sequence: TGTGCCAGCAGCGGCGGGGCCTATTACAATGAGCAGTTCTTC.

This sequence joins TRBV24-1 and TRBJ2-7; D possibly matches TRBD1 or TRBD2 (6 bases each). The CDR3 is 13 amino acids. Looked up from germline, CDR1 is KGHDR and CDR2 is SFDVKD. Trimming stripped 0 bases from V and 5 bases from J, with 7 bases between. CDR3 in amino acids: CATSDLRGDEQYF. In nucleotides, the CDR3 is TGTGCCACCAGTGATTTGAGGGGGGACGAGCAGTACTTC.

In DNA form, the CDR3 reads TGTGCCAGCAGCTTAGCGGGTTCCCCCGGTTACACCGGGGAGCTGTTTTTT. Translation: CASSLAGSPGYTGELFF. The chain joins TRBV7-6 to TRBJ2-2; D unclear. This CDR3 region has 17 residues. Germline V CDR1 and CDR2: SGHVS, FNYEAQ. The ends were cut back, 0 bases at V and 3 bases at J, with 14 bases in the middle.

The chain employs TRBV5-8 and TRBJ2-3, with TRBD2 matching over 16 bases. J was trimmed by 4 bases and V by 2 bases; bases with no gene match: 7. Germline CDR1 SGHTS, CDR2 YDEGEE. CDR3 length: 18 amino acids. The CDR3 loop reads CASSFPGLAGGRADTQYF. CDR3 in DNA: TGTGCCAGCAGCTTCCCGGGACTAGCGGGAGGGCGCGCAGATACGCAGTATTTT.

This chain connects TRBV14 to TRBJ2-1, with D uncertain. In germline, CDR1 is SGHDN, CDR2 FVKESK. The CDR3 is made up of 16 amino acids. V lost 4 bases, J lost 3 bases, and 16 bases lay in between. CDR3 protein: CASSLVRGSYYNEQFF. CDR3 DNA sequence: TGTGCCAGCAGCCTAGTTCGAGGTTCCTACTACAATGAGCAGTTCTTC.

A remark on this clone: The DNA is left out, because the CDR3 cannot be placed on it with certainty; the CDR3 is given as TCRdb lists it. The chain combines TRBV7-2 with TRBJ1-6. Germline V gene lookup returns CDR1 SGHTA and CDR2 FQGNSA. Inclusive of both ends, the CDR3 amounts to 18 amino acids. CDR3 residues: CASSLAGFRGRRNSPLHF.

The rearrangement links TRBV28 to TRBJ2-3; 9 nucleotides line up with TRBD2. The V gene end was trimmed by 7 bases and the J gene end by 5 bases; junction bases not matched to a gene: 7. Germline V gene sequence: CDR1 MDHEN, CDR2 SYDVKM. CDR3 size: 14 residues. The CDR3 sequence is CASTGGGVQDTQYF. DNA of the CDR3: TGTGCCAGCACCGGCGGGGGGGTTCAAGATACGCAGTATTTT. Complete variable domain (other parts from reference TRBV28 and TRBJ2-3): DVKVTQSSRYLVKRTGEKVFLECVQDMDHENMFWYRQDPGLGLRLIYFSYDVKMKEKGDIPEGYSVSREKKERFSLILESASTNQTSMYLCASTGGGVQDTQYFGPGTRLTVL.

The V and J genes are TRBV7-2 and TRBJ2-7, with D maybe TRBD1 (5 bases). Trimming cost V 4 bases and J 7 bases, with 17 bases left between them. Per germline, CDR1 SGHTA and CDR2 FQGNSA. CDR3 length: 14 residues. CDR3 region: CASSSDRPPREQYF. The CDR3 DNA reads as TGTGCCAGCAGCTCCGACAGACCTCCCCGGGAGCAGTACTTC.

The chain joins TRBV4-3 to TRBJ1-6, with a possible D match to TRBD1 (6 bases). Germline V gene sequence: CDR1 LGHNA, CDR2 YSLEER. The CDR3 extends over 16 amino acids. Trimming removed 0 bases from V and 9 bases from J, with 15 bases in between. The CDR3 DNA reads as TGCGCCAGCAGCCAAGATGGTAGGGGGATGCGTTCACCCCTCCACTTT. Translated, it gives CASSQDGRGMRSPLHF.

The chain links TRBV7-2 to TRBJ2-7; D possibly matches TRBD1 or TRBD2 (6 bases each). This CDR3 comprises 14 residues. Germline loops: CDR1 SGHTA, CDR2 FQGNSA. Trimming left V 5 bases short and J 3 bases short, with 14 bases between. The CDR3 region has the DNA TGTGCCAGCAGCCCGGCGGGACAAGTCTACGAGCAGTACTTC. It specifies CASSPAGQVYEQYF.

The chain has TRBV28 and TRBJ2-7; tentatively, D is TRBD2 (5 bases). Germline CDR1 reads MDHEN; CDR2 reads SYDVKM. The ends were cut back, 6 bases at V and 8 bases at J, with 17 bases in the middle. This CDR3 is built from 13 residues. The CDR3 here is CASSNQTPGKQYF. DNA of the CDR3: TGTGCCAGCAGCAACCAAACCCCCGGGAAGCAGTACTTC.

This chain links TRBV27 with TRBJ1-2; D is perhaps TRBD1 (5 bases). This CDR3 is 16 amino acids long. V lost 6 bases to trimming and J lost 2 bases, with 19 bases between them. Germline assignment: CDR1 MNHEY and CDR2 SMNVEV (reference sequence). The CDR3, as DNA: TGTGCCAGCAGGGAGTATCGGCAGGGACCAAACTATGGCTACACCTTC. Amino acids: CASREYRQGPNYGYTF.

The V gene is TRBV28, the J gene TRBJ1-3; D is possibly TRBD1 (6 bases). Per germline, CDR1 MDHEN and CDR2 SYDVKM. CDR3 size: 14 residues. V was clipped by 6 bases and J by 4 bases, with 13 bases between them. Here the CDR3 reads CASSLTGSGNTIYF. DNA of the CDR3: TGTGCCAGCAGCCTAACAGGGTCCGGAAACACCATATATTTT. Full variable domain (rest looked up from reference TRBV28 and TRBJ1-3): DVKVTQSSRYLVKRTGEKVFLECVQDMDHENMFWYRQDPGLGLRLIYFSYDVKMKEKGDIPEGYSVSREKKERFSLILESASTNQTSMYLCASSLTGSGNTIYFGEGSWLTVV.

The chain has TRBV7-7 and TRBJ2-1; TRBD2 is a possible D gene (7 bases). The germline gives CDR1 SSHAT, CDR2 FNYEAQ (reference sequence). CDR3 size: 14 residues. V lost 1 base, J lost 8 bases, and 12 bases lay in between. The CDR3 region is CASSLGLGGDEQFF. CDR3 coding DNA: TGTGCCAGCAGCTTAGGGCTAGGGGGGGATGAGCAGTTCTTC.

The rearrangement uses TRBV7-2 and TRBJ2-7, with D perhaps being TRBD1 or TRBD2 (5 bases each). The CDR3 has 14 amino acids. V shed 5 bases and J shed 3 bases, with 14 bases lying between them. Germline CDR1 reads SGHTA; CDR2 reads FQGNSA. For the CDR3, the DNA is TGTGCCAGCAGCCCCAAAGGGGAGTTCTACGAGCAGTACTTC. As protein: CASSPKGEFYEQYF. Drawing the rest from reference TRBV7-2 and TRBJ2-7, the complete variable domain is GAGVSQSPSNKVTEKGKDVELRCDPISGHTALYWYRQSLGQGLEFLIYFQGNSAPDKSGLPSDRFSAERTGGSVSTLTIQRTQQEDSAVYLCASSPKGEFYEQYFGPGTRLTVT.

The chain employs TRBV6-2 or TRBV6-3 and TRBJ1-2; 7 bases are shared with TRBD1. V was clipped by 5 bases and J by 0 bases; unmatched bases: 3. The length of the CDR3 is 14 residues. CDR1 MNHEY and CDR2 SVGEGT come from the germline V gene. CDR3 DNA sequence: TGTGCCAGCAGTCGCGGACAGGCTAACTATGGCTACACCTTC. Its translation is CASSRGQANYGYTF.

The chain links TRBV29-1 to TRBJ2-1; D gene unclear. CDR3 size: 12 residues. The V gene lost 3 bases and the J gene lost 2 bases, with 5 bases spanning the gap. Germline V gene sequence: CDR1 SQVTM, CDR2 ANQGSEA. The CDR3 protein is CSVDPTYNEQFF. Here the CDR3 DNA reads TGCAGCGTTGACCCTACCTACAATGAGCAGTTCTTC.

The chain couples TRBV9 to TRBJ2-3, with 7 positions matching TRBD1. V gave up 1 base and J gave up 3 bases; unmatched junction bases: 14. Germline values: CDR1 SGDLS, CDR2 YYNGEE. The CDR3 loop spans 18 amino acids. The CDR3 DNA is TGTGCCAGCAGCGTAAAGTGGGCCCTGCAGGGGGATACAGATACGCAGTATTTT. Translation gives CASSVKWALQGDTDTQYF. Based on the CDR3 plus reference TRBV9 and TRBJ2-3, the full variable domain is DSGVTQTPKHLITATGQRVTLRCSPRSGDLSVYWYQQSLDQGLQFLIQYYNGEERAKGNILERFSAQQFPDLHSELNLSSLELGDSALYFCASSVKWALQGDTDTQYFGPGTRLTVL.

The chain combines TRBV5-1 with TRBJ2-6; D possibly corresponds to TRBD2 (6 bases). V gave up 0 bases and J gave up 4 bases, with 17 bases separating them. This CDR3 is built from 18 residues. Per the germline V gene, CDR1 is SGHRS and CDR2 is YFSETQ. The CDR3 loop reads CASSLDLTAGTGANVLTF. The CDR3 DNA follows: TGCGCCAGCAGCTTGGATTTGACCGCGGGGACCGGGGCCAACGTCCTGACTTTC.

This chain uses TRBV7-6 with TRBJ2-7; 9 bases fit TRBD2. Germline lookup yields CDR1 SGHVS and CDR2 FNYEAQ. The CDR3 has 17 residues. V was pared by 1 base and J by 3 bases, with 10 bases of the junction left unmatched. This CDR3 is CASSLGPAGGGFYEQYF. CDR3 bases: TGTGCCAGCAGCTTAGGGCCGGCGGGAGGGGGATTCTACGAGCAGTACTTC.

The chain combines TRBV9 with TRBJ2-7; D may correspond to TRBD1 or TRBD2 (5 bases each). CDR1 and CDR2 from the germline V gene are SGDLS and YYNGEE. The CDR3 runs 16 residues. V gave up 3 bases and J gave up 2 bases, with 18 bases separating them. CDR3 bases: TGTGCCAGCAGCGGGGGACCGGGGCCGCTTCCCTACGAGCAGTACTTC. It specifies CASSGGPGPLPYEQYF.

The chain links TRBV28 to TRBJ1-5; a weak D match, TRBD1 (5 bases). Between the trimmed V and J ends, which lost 3 bases and 1 base, there was a span of 10 bases. This CDR3 is built from 15 residues. Germline V lookup: CDR1 MDHEN, CDR2 SYDVKM. The CDR3 loop reads CASSFPGVSNQPQHF. In DNA, the CDR3 is TGTGCCAGCAGTTTCCCGGGGGTGAGCAATCAGCCCCAGCATTTT.

The chain combines TRBV11-2 with TRBJ1-3; no clear D. The CDR3 has 15 residues. Deletions cut 4 bases from V and 0 bases from J, with 10 bases between. Germline CDR1 is SGHAT and CDR2 is FQNNGV. CDR3 sequence reads: CASSSQLVSGNTIYF. The CDR3 DNA reads TGTGCCAGCAGCTCTCAATTGGTCTCTGGAAACACCATATATTTT.

The CDR3 DNA sequence: TGTGCCAGCAGTTTAGCGGGACAGGGGAGCGATGAGCAGTTCTTC. Its translation is CASSLAGQGSDEQFF. The rearrangement uses TRBV28 and TRBJ2-1; 10 positions match TRBD1. The CDR3 is 15 residues long. CDR1 and CDR2 from the germline V gene are MDHEN and SYDVKM. The ends lost 2 bases at V and 8 bases at J; junction bases unmatched: 6.

The rearrangement joins TRBV7-2 to TRBJ2-3, with D maybe TRBD2 (6 bases). Trimming removed 5 bases from V and 3 bases from J, with 18 bases in between. The germline CDR1 and CDR2 sequences are SGHTA and FQGNSA. The CDR3 covers 16 residues. In DNA, the CDR3 is TGTGCCAGCAGCAGGCTCGGCGGGGAGCCGACAGATACGCAGTATTTT. Amino acids: CASSRLGGEPTDTQYF.